Listed below are T cell receptor beta chains from one sample, sequenced in a study of blood T cell repertoires in COVID-19. Repertoires were generated with immunoSEQ multiplex PCR, while TCRdb's copy carries only in-frame clones and drops some. The sample gives roughly 250,000 clones, roughly 79% of which show up once; about 2.9% is in the top ten. The sample consisted of peripheral blood. The source of these receptors is a woman aged 60-75 years with active or convalescent COVID-19. Each CDR3 is given with its conserved first and last residue. The D gene is left open where the match is weak. Some rows have no size entry. The others give once, few or many, or a class for an expanded clone.

14 TRBD1 . TRBJ1-3 TRBV29-1 TGCAGCGTTGAAATTGGGACAGCTGGAAACACCATATATTTT CSVEIGTAGNTIYF
15 . . TRBJ2-5 TRBV5-5 TGTGCCAGCAGCTTGGCGGGGGAGCGCGTAGAGACCCAGTACTTC CASSLAGERVETQYF
16 TRBD2 . TRBJ2-3 TRBV3-1/TRBV3-2 TGTGCCAGCAGCCAGGTAGCGGGGGGGATAGGAGATACGCAGTATTTT CASSQVAGGIGDTQYF
15 TRBD1 once TRBJ1-2 TRBV4-3 TGCGCCAGCAGCCAGGACAGGGGGGGTCTCTATGGCTACACCTTC CASSQDRGGLYGYTF
18 TRBD2 . TRBJ2-3 TRBV9 TGTGCCAGCAGCGTCTCGGGAGCGGGGGGGCCGGCGTTGGATACGCAGTATTTT CASSVSGAGGPALDTQYF
12 . few TRBJ1-2 TRBV12-3/TRBV12-4 TGTGCCAGCACCCCAGGGAACTATGGCTACACCTTC CASTPGNYGYTF
12 TRBD2 . TRBJ2-1 TRBV12-3/TRBV12-4 TGTGCCAGCAGGGCACCTAGCGGGGGGCAGTTCTTC CASRAPSGGQFF
16 . . TRBJ2-7 TRBV6-6 TGTGCCAGCAGCCACCAGGCCCAGGGCCAGGTAGGGGAGCAGTACTTC CASSHQAQGQVGEQYF
13 . . TRBJ1-6 TRBV6-6 TGTGCCAGCGCGGGCTCCTATAATTCACCCCTCCACTTT CASAGSYNSPLHF
15 TRBD1 . TRBJ2-7 TRBV18 TGTGCCAGCTCACCCCCGACAGGGGGAGGCTACGAGCAGTACTTC CASSPPTGGGYEQYF
13 . once TRBJ1-5 TRBV24-1 TGTGCCACCAGCTCCGGGACTGATGGGCCCCAGCATTTT CATSSGTDGPQHF
13 . . TRBJ2-2 TRBV19 TGTGCCAGTAGTATACAGGTCTCCGGGGAGCTGTTTTTT CASSIQVSGELFF
13 . . TRBJ1-1 TRBV9 TGTGCCAGCAGCGTATCCTCGAACACTGAAGCTTTCTTT CASSVSSNTEAFF
15 . . TRBJ2-7 TRBV7-9 TGTGCCAGCAGCTTATGGAATGAGAGGAGCCACGAGCAGTACTTC CASSLWNERSHEQYF
17 . . TRBJ1-2 TRBV7-6 TGTGCCAGCAGCGATATACAAGTACAGGGAGGGGATAATGGCTACACCTTC CASSDIQVQGGDNGYTF
16 . . TRBJ2-1 TRBV6-5 TGTGCCAGCAGTTCTCGCCTCACAGGGATAACATATGAGCAGTTCTTC CASSSRLTGITYEQFF
13 . . TRBJ2-7 TRBV10-3 TGTGCCATCTCCGAGGGGGATTCCTACGAGCAGTACTTC CAISEGDSYEQYF
17 TRBD2 once TRBJ2-2 TRBV19 TGTGCCAGTAGTAGGGCTAGCGGGGGTCTTAACACCGGGGAGCTGTTTTTT CASSRASGGLNTGELFF
15 . once TRBJ1-4 TRBV3-1/TRBV3-2 TGTGCCAGCAGCCAAGCGGACAGAACTAATGAAAAACTGTTTTTT CASSQADRTNEKLFF
18 TRBD2 . TRBJ2-2 TRBV7-6 TGTGCCAGCAGCCTCCCAAAGGCGCGGCTAGCGGACACCGGGGAGCTGTTTTTT CASSLPKARLADTGELFF
15 TRBD2 . TRBJ2-1 TRBV5-1 TGCGCCAGCAGGGCCTCACTAGCGGCGTACAATGAGCAGTTCTTC CASRASLAAYNEQFF
16 . once TRBJ1-3 TRBV7-3 TGTGCCAGCAGCTTAGACCCTCCAGGCTCTGGAAACACCATATATTTT CASSLDPPGSGNTIYF
16 TRBD2 . TRBJ2-1 TRBV10-3 TGTGCCATCAGCTGGACTGGCGGGGGAGTAGGCAATGAGCAGTTCTTC CAISWTGGGVGNEQFF
14 TRBD1 . TRBJ2-5 TRBV6-5 TGTGCCAGCACTCTACCGGGACAGCAAGAGACCCAGTACTTC CASTLPGQQETQYF
17 . . TRBJ2-7 TRBV14 TGTGCCAGCAGCCAAGACAGTGGTTACAGGGTCTCCTACGAGCAGTACTTC CASSQDSGYRVSYEQYF
14 . . TRBJ1-2 TRBV19 TGTGCCAGTAGTATGGGGGGGATTAACTATGGCTACACCTTC CASSMGGINYGYTF
15 . few TRBJ2-1 TRBV30 TGTGCCTGGAGGCCCCAGGCCAGCTCCTACAATGAGCAGTTCTTC CAWRPQASSYNEQFF
16 TRBD1 few TRBJ1-5 TRBV7-2 TGTGCCAGCAGCTTAGAGGCAGGGGGCGCGGGTCAGCCCCAGCATTTT CASSLEAGGAGQPQHF
18 TRBD1 . TRBJ1-1 TRBV7-2 TGTGCCAGCAGCCCTGACCAGGGGGCGCAACTCTTTCGGCCTGAAGCTTTCTTT CASSPDQGAQLFRPEAFF
12 TRBD1 . TRBJ2-3 TRBV18 TGTGCCAGCTCCCGGGACAGAGATACGCAGTATTTT CASSRDRDTQYF
15 . . TRBJ2-3 TRBV4-2 TGTGCCAGCACCATAAAGGGGGGGCTCACAGATACGCAGTATTTT CASTIKGGLTDTQYF
15 TRBD2 . TRBJ2-5 TRBV7-9 TGTGCCAGCTCCACTAGCGGGGGGGCGGTGGAGACCCAGTACTTC CASSTSGGAVETQYF